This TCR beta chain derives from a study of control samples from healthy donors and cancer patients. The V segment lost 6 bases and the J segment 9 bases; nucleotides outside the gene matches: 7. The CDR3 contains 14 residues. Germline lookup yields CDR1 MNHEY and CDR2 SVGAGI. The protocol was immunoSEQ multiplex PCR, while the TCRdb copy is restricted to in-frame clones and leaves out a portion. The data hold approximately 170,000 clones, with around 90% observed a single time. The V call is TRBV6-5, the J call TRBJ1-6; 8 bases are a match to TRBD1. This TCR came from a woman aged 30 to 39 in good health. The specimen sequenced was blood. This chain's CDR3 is CASSNRGGGSPLHF. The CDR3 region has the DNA TGTGCCAGCAGCAACAGGGGGGGAGGTTCACCCCTCCACTTT.